The entry below gives a single TCR beta chain sequence along with its context. This record comes from a study of identical twins. After removal of 3 bases from V and 8 bases from J, the junction contained 9 bases not matched to a gene. Germline loops: CDR1 LGHDT, CDR2 YNNKEL (reference sequence). The CDR3 consists of 16 residues. Each CDR3 protein is one row after TCRdb ran MiXCR on the 5' RACE reads. The repertoire holds around 490,000 distinct CDR3 sequences, with 20% to 25% as singletons. These same data were also listed under a study on yellow fever vaccine responses in identical twins.

Sequencing was done on a sample of CD4+ T cells sorted from blood. This clonotype was obtained from a woman aged 18-30 years in good health. The chain uses TRBV3-1 and TRBJ2-4; 11 nucleotides line up with TRBD2. The CDR3 sequence is CASSHQGLAGGDIQYF. CDR3 nucleotides: TGTGCCAGCAGCCATCAAGGACTAGCGGGCGGGGACATTCAGTACTTC.